This T cell receptor (beta chain) was sequenced for a study of blood T cell repertoires in COVID-19. The overall study: Material from acute and convalescent COVID-19 was sourced from the United States, Italy and Spain. Nucleic acid was either cDNA or gDNA, and it came from T cells, B-cell-depleted T cells, or PBMCs.

The repertoire was sequenced with immunoSEQ multiplex PCR; TCRdb's copy has only in-frame clones and lacks some. The sample yields just over 250,000 clones, around 86% seen once. CDR3 size: 19 residues. The TCR originated in a man aged 35 to 55 who had recovered from COVID-19. V and J are TRBV21-1 and TRBJ1-1. TRBV21-1 is given as a pseudogene. The specimen was peripheral blood. CDR3 coding DNA: TGTGCCAGCAGCAAAGCGGGAATAATTCCCTACAACGGAGGCACTGAAGCTTTCTTT. Its translation: CASSKAGIIPYNGGTEAFF.